These 27 T cell receptor beta chains came from one sample sequenced in a study of cytomegalovirus exposure and HLA in healthy donors. The PCR was carried out with 60 Vbeta primers and 13 Jbeta primers. The assay was immunoSEQ multiplex PCR, and TCRdb's table has in-frame clones only and misses some. The table shows under 200,000 clones, with less than 80% occurring only once. Sequenced input: PBMCs. These receptors all come from a woman aged 30 to 39 in good health and CMV-seropositive.

This sequence joins TRBV11-3 and TRBJ2-7; 8 nucleotides agree with TRBD2. The CDR3 length is 15 residues. The germline V gene has CDR1 SGHNT and CDR2 YENEEA. Unmatched junction bases numbered 16, after V lost 10 bases and J lost 5 bases. The CDR3 protein is CATPKQAGEPHEQYF. The CDR3 region has the DNA TGTGCCACCCCTAAACAAGCGGGAGAACCCCACGAGCAGTACTTC.

The chain links TRBV5-1 to TRBJ2-2; unclear D gene. Germline CDR1 is SGHRS and CDR2 is YFSETQ. The CDR3 length is 14 residues. Trimming stripped 4 bases from V and 3 bases from J, with 10 bases between. CDR3 nucleotides: TGCGCCAGCAGCCCCCGGGTCGACACCGGGGAGCTGTTTTTT. Protein: CASSPRVDTGELFF.

This clone was recorded only once. This chain connects TRBV11-3 to TRBJ1-1; TRBD1 matches 7 bases. The CDR3 is made up of 13 amino acids. Germline V gene sequence: CDR1 SGHNT, CDR2 YENEEA. Losses at the gene ends were 5 bases for V and 3 bases for J; bases not matched to a gene: 3. The chain's CDR3 is CASSIGTDTEAFF. The CDR3 DNA follows: TGTGCCAGCAGCATCGGGACAGACACTGAAGCTTTCTTT.

This clone occurred a few times. The chain joins TRBV6-1 to TRBJ2-7, with D maybe TRBD1 (5 bases). CDR1 is MNHNS and CDR2 is SASEGT in the germline V gene. CDR3 length: 14 amino acids. The V end was cut by 7 bases, the J end by 0 bases, with 13 bases between. This CDR3 is CASTKTEISYEQYF. The CDR3, as DNA: TGTGCCAGCACCAAGACAGAGATCTCCTACGAGCAGTACTTC.

The chain recombines TRBV9 with TRBJ2-1; 9 nucleotides align to TRBD1. There are 15 residues in the CDR3. Trimming at V came to 3 bases and at J to 7 bases, leaving 8 bases not matched to a gene. Germline assignment: CDR1 SGDLS and CDR2 YYNGEE. CDR3 sequence (DNA): TGTGCCAGCAGCGCTGGGACAGGGTCTGCAAATGAGCAGTTCTTC. Protein: CASSAGTGSANEQFF.

This chain uses TRBV11-3 with TRBJ2-1, with D perhaps matching TRBD2 (5 bases). With 0 bases removed from V and 5 bases from J, the gap between germline ends came to 14 bases. Germline lookup yields CDR1 SGHNT and CDR2 YENEEA. CDR3 length equals 16 residues. CDR3 in DNA: TGTGCCAGCAGCTTAGAGCGAGGGTTCGTGGACAATGAGCAGTTCTTC. Protein product: CASSLERGFVDNEQFF. The entire variable domain, with the rest obtained from reference TRBV11-3 and TRBJ2-1, is as follows: EAGVVQSPRYKIIEKKQPVAFWCNPISGHNTLYWYLQNLGQGPELLIRYENEEAVDDSQLPKDRFSAERLKGVDSTLKIQPAELGDSAVYLCASSLERGFVDNEQFFGPGTRLTVL.

This clone was counted only a few times. This CDR3 is CASSLSGGAKNIQYF. As DNA, the CDR3 is TGTGCCAGCAGTTTATCCGGCGGGGCCAAAAACATTCAGTACTTC. The gene calls are TRBV27 and TRBJ2-4, with D maybe TRBD2 (5 bases). Germline CDR1 MNHEY, CDR2 SMNVEV (reference sequence). With 0 bases removed from V and 1 base from J, the gap between germline ends came to 7 bases. The CDR3 is made up of 15 amino acids.

The chain couples TRBV7-2 to TRBJ1-6; a possible D gene is TRBD1 (6 bases). Trimming left V 4 bases short and J 13 bases short, with 11 bases between. Germline V gene sequence: CDR1 SGHTA, CDR2 FQGNSA. The CDR3 has 12 amino acids. CDR3 region: CASSSQGTPLHF. CDR3 nucleotides: TGTGCCAGCAGCTCCCAGGGGACGCCCCTCCACTTT. The whole variable domain, filled in from reference TRBV7-2 and TRBJ1-6, reads GAGVSQSPSNKVTEKGKDVELRCDPISGHTALYWYRQSLGQGLEFLIYFQGNSAPDKSGLPSDRFSAERTGGSVSTLTIQRTQQEDSAVYLCASSSQGTPLHFGNGTRLTVT.

The chain is built from TRBV2 and TRBJ2-4; TRBD2 matches 7 bases. Per germline, CDR1 SNHLY and CDR2 FYNNEI. The J segment lost 9 bases and the V segment lost 8 bases, leaving 13 bases of the junction unmatched. CDR3 size: 14 residues. The CDR3 loop is CASGNWRGGGIQYF. CDR3 sequence (DNA): TGTGCCAGCGGGAATTGGCGGGGCGGGGGCATTCAGTACTTC.

This clone was picked up one time. The chain combines TRBV7-9 with TRBJ2-5, with TRBD2 matching over 7 bases. Germline V lookup: CDR1 SEHNR, CDR2 FQNEAQ (reference sequence). The V and J ends lost 0 bases and 2 bases, in that order; junction bases with no gene match: 6. The CDR3 contains 16 residues. CDR3 protein: CASSLAASGAQETQYF. CDR3 in DNA: TGTGCCAGCAGCTTAGCGGCTAGCGGAGCTCAAGAGACCCAGTACTTC.

A few counts support this clone. This sequence joins TRBV11-2 and TRBJ2-7; possibly TRBD2 for D (5 bases). In germline, CDR1 is SGHAT, CDR2 FQNNGV. This CDR3 spans 12 amino acids. Trimming shortened V by 4 bases and J by 3 bases, and 7 bases separated the two germline ends. The CDR3 nucleotides are TGTGCCAGCAGCTCACTAGACTACGAGCAGTACTTC. The encoded protein is CASSSLDYEQYF.

The rearrangement joins TRBV5-1 to TRBJ2-1; the match to TRBD2 covers 9 bases. Germline CDR1 reads SGHRS; CDR2 reads YFSETQ. The CDR3 is made up of 12 amino acids. Trimming cost V 0 bases and J 14 bases; bases outside gene matches: 3. This chain's CDR3 is CASSLDPSGKFF. The CDR3 DNA reads TGCGCCAGCAGCTTGGACCCTAGCGGGAAGTTCTTC.

V and J are TRBV21-1 and TRBJ2-5; the tabulated D call, TRBD1, remains unverified against the DNA. TRBV21-1 is deemed a pseudogene. The CDR3 is made up of 18 amino acids. In nucleotides, the CDR3 is TGTGCCAGCAGCAAAGAAAGTGGGAGGACAGGGGGCCCGTTGGAGCAGTACTTC. This encodes CASSKESGRTGGPLEQYF.

The genes are TRBV7-8 and TRBJ2-1; possibly TRBD1 for D (6 bases). Germline V gives CDR1 SGHVS, CDR2 FQNEAQ. The CDR3 sequence is 17 residues long. V shed 8 bases and J shed 7 bases, with 27 bases lying between them. The CDR3 coding sequence is TGTGCCAGCTTTCGCGGGCGGACAGACTTTTTGTGGAATGAGCAGTTCTTC. Protein: CASFRGRTDFLWNEQFF.

This clone was observed many times. The chain uses TRBV5-6 and TRBJ2-1; 14 nucleotides line up with TRBD2. The CDR3 runs to 16 residues. V lost 0 bases, J lost 10 bases, and 6 bases stayed unmatched. The germline CDR1 and CDR2 sequences are SGHDT and YYEEEE. CDR3 nucleotide sequence: TGTGCCAGCAGCTTGGGACTAGCGGGGGGGCCTTGGGAGCAGTTCTTC. Residues: CASSLGLAGGPWEQFF.

The V and J genes are TRBV7-9 and TRBJ2-3; D is ambiguous. V was shortened by 1 base and J by 2 bases, with 4 bases between the two germline ends. Germline V lookup: CDR1 SEHNR, CDR2 FQNEAQ (reference sequence). This CDR3 has 13 residues. The CDR3, as DNA: TGTGCCAGCAGCTTAGGGGCCACAGATACGCAGTATTTT. Its protein is CASSLGATDTQYF.

The chain combines TRBV5-4 with TRBJ1-1; D gene uncertain. V was trimmed by 0 bases and J by 0 bases, leaving 9 bases between them. The CDR3 has 15 residues. Germline CDR1 SGHNT, CDR2 YYREEE (reference sequence). Written as DNA, the CDR3 is TGTGCCAGCAGCTTGGTGGCAGAATTGAACACTGAAGCTTTCTTT. Its protein product is CASSLVAELNTEAFF.

In nucleotides, the CDR3 is TGTGCCAGCAGCTTAACGGCAGGGGCGCCTAATTCACCCCTCCACTTT. It yields the protein CASSLTAGAPNSPLHF. This rearrangement joins TRBV7-6 to TRBJ1-6; D is possibly TRBD1 (6 bases). Per the germline V gene, CDR1 is SGHVS and CDR2 is FNYEAQ. V was cut by 2 bases and J by 6 bases, with 14 bases left in between. This CDR3 is 16 amino acids long.

The chain couples TRBV6-6 to TRBJ1-5; D is ambiguous. V lost 6 bases and J lost 6, with 18 bases in between. The germline CDR1 and CDR2 sequences are MNHNY and SVGAGI (reference sequence). The CDR3 consists of 15 residues. The CDR3: CASSLAGVKSQPQHF. The CDR3 nucleotides read TGTGCCAGCAGCCTGGCCGGGGTAAAGAGTCAGCCCCAGCATTTT.

This rearrangement joins TRBV6-5 to TRBJ2-5, with 9 bases aligning to TRBD1. Germline V gene lookup returns CDR1 MNHEY and CDR2 SVGAGI. The CDR3 extends over 14 amino acids. J lost 12 bases, V lost 7 bases, and 15 bases had no gene match. Here the CDR3 reads CASKFDGTGRREYF. The DNA of the CDR3 is TGTGCCAGCAAATTTGACGGGACAGGGCGCCGAGAGTACTTC.

The chain links TRBV7-6 to TRBJ2-5; D unresolved. The end of the DNA aligns better with TRBJ2-7, so the J call may be wrong. The CDR3 length is 13 residues. Germline loops: CDR1 SGHVS, CDR2 FNYEAQ. CDR3 coding DNA: TGTGCCAGCAGCTTAGGGGCCACCTACGAGCAGTACTTC. Amino acids: CASSLGATYEQYF.

This sequence joins TRBV5-6 and TRBJ1-2; unclear D gene. The CDR3 contains 15 residues. Trimming removed 3 bases from V and 1 base from J, with 13 bases in between. Per germline, CDR1 SGHDT and CDR2 YYEEEE. CDR3 bases: TGTGCCAGCAGCTCGAGGGAATACAGTAACTATGGCTACACCTTC. It codes for CASSSREYSNYGYTF.

This clone has more than one count but fewer than ten. The chain joins TRBV7-8 to TRBJ2-5; tentatively, D is TRBD2 (6 bases). The CDR3 covers 14 residues. The germline V and J ends were trimmed by 3 bases and 9 bases, with 17 bases remaining between them. Germline V gene lookup returns CDR1 SGHVS and CDR2 FQNEAQ. CDR3 residues: CASSFPRGGGPQYF. The CDR3 bases are TGTGCCAGCAGCTTCCCGAGGGGAGGAGGGCCCCAGTACTTC.

The CDR3 nucleotides read TGTGCCAGCAGTTGGTCGGGGGGCCGGGAGCAGTACTTC. Encoded protein: CASSWSGGREQYF. The chain employs TRBV6-5 and TRBJ2-7; weak D call: TRBD2 (7 bases). CDR1 is MNHEY and CDR2 is SVGAGI in the germline V gene. The CDR3 loop spans 13 amino acids. The V end lost 4 bases, the J end lost 7 bases, and 14 bases lay between the germline ends.

The chain has TRBV5-4 and TRBJ2-5; 11 bases align to TRBD2. There are 18 residues in the CDR3. The germline gives CDR1 SGHNT, CDR2 YYREEE (reference sequence). V shed 0 bases and J 3 bases; nucleotides not matched to a gene: 10. CDR3 loop: CASSLASLAGGWEETQYF. The CDR3 nucleotides read TGTGCCAGCAGCTTGGCCAGCCTAGCGGGAGGTTGGGAAGAGACCCAGTACTTC.

The rearrangement links TRBV4-2 to TRBJ1-4; tentatively, D is TRBD1 (5 bases). The CDR3 contains 15 residues. Germline assignment: CDR1 LGHNA and CDR2 YNFKEQ. The V and J ends lost 5 bases and 8 bases respectively, with 18 bases between them. In nucleotides, the CDR3 is TGTGCCAGCAGCACGCGCCATGGGGCTTACGAAAAACTGTTTTTT. This encodes CASSTRHGAYEKLFF.

This CDR3 is CAARGPGELFF. The CDR3 DNA reads as TGTGCGGCCAGGGGGCCCGGGGAGCTGTTTTTT. The V and J genes are TRBV6-6 and TRBJ2-2; 8 bases agree with TRBD1. Per the germline V gene, CDR1 is MNHNY and CDR2 is SVGAGI (reference sequence). The CDR3 covers 11 residues.